This TCR beta chain was identified in a study of CD8 T cells in Susac syndrome. RNA was extracted with the RNeasy kit, and a quantity of 0.5 to 1 ug was reverse transcribed using random hexamers. TCRdb reprocessed the immunoSEQ multiplex PCR reads with MiXCR, giving one entry per CDR3 protein. The sample carries about 180,000 distinct CDR3 sequences, approximately 93% recorded once. The CDR3 runs to 14 residues. Per the germline V gene, CDR1 is DFQATT and CDR2 is SNEGSKA (reference sequence). V lost 1 base and J lost 6, with 13 bases in between. The sequence was collected from a human donor with multiple sclerosis. The J gene is TRBJ1-5, the V gene TRBV20-1; D perhaps matches TRBD1 (5 bases). Sequencing was performed on CD4+ T cells from PBMCs. CDR3 residues: CSARGLGAGQPQHF. Written as DNA, the CDR3 is TGCAGTGCTAGAGGCCTAGGGGCTGGTCAGCCCCAGCATTTT.